This T cell receptor beta chain was found in a study of patients and donors after allogeneic stem cell transplantation. Per the germline V gene, CDR1 is DFQATT and CDR2 is SNEGSKA (reference sequence). The CDR3 length is 12 residues. V shed 3 bases and J shed 1 base, with 4 bases lying between them. TCRdb reprocessed the RT-PCR reads via MiXCR and lists one record per CDR3 protein. The sample has hundreds of thousands of distinct CDR3 sequences; 16% are singletons. This TCR was sampled from a human donor who was either an allogeneic HSCT recipient or a stem cell or donor lymphocyte infusion donor (not recorded which). It is not recorded whose cells these are; they may come from a transplant donor. Material for sequencing was blood, either unsorted or a sorted T cell fraction (not recorded which). The V gene is TRBV20-1, the J gene TRBJ1-5, with D unresolved. The CDR3 DNA reads TGCAGTGCTAGGTGGAGCAATCAGCCCCAGCATTTT. Its protein is CSARWSNQPQHF.